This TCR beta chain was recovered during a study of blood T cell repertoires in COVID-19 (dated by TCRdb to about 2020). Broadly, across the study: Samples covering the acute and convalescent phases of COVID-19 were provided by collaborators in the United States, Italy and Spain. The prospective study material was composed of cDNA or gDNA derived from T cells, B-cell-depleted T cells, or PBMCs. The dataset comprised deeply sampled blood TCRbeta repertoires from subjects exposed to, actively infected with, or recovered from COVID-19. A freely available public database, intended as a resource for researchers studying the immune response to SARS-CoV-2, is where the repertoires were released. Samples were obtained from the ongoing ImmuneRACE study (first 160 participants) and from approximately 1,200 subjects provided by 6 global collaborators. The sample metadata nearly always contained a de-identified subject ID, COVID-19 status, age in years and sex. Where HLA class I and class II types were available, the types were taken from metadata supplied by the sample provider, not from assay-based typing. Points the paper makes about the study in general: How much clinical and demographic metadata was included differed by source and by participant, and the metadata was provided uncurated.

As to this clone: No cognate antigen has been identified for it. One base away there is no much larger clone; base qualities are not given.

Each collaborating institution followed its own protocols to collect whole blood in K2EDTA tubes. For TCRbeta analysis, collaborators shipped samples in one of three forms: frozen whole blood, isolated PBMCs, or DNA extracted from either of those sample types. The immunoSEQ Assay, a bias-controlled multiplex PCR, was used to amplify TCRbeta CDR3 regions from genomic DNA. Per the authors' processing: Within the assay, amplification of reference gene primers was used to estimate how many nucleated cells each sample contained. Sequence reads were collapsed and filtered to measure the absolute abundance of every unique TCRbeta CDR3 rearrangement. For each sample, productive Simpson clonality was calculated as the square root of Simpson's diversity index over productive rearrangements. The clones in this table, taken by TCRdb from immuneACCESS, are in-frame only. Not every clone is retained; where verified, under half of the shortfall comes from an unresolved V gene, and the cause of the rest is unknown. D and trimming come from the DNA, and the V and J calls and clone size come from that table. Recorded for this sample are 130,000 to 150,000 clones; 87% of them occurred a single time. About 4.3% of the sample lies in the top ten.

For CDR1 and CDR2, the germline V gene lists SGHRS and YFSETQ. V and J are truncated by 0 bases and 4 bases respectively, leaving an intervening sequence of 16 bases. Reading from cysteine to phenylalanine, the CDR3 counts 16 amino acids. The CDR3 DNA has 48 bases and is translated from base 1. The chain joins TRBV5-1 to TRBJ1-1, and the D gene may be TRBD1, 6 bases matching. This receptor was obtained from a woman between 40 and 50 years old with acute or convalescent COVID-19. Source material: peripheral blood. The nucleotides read TGCGCCAGCAGCTTGGTATGGACAGCTTCGAGCACTGAAGCTTTCTTT. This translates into CASSLVWTASSTEAFF.